This T cell receptor (beta chain) was profiled in a study of blood T cell repertoires in COVID-19. Seattle's cohort entered during active infection and was followed longitudinally. Germline V CDR1 and CDR2: SGDLS, YYNGEE. This CDR3 is built from 14 residues. J gave up 4 bases and V 3 bases, and 4 bases lay outside the gene matches. Method: immunoSEQ multiplex PCR; TCRdb's copy keeps in-frame clones and lacks some. In the table there are fewer than 300,000 clones, approximately 93% of which are singletons. Sequenced input: peripheral blood. This clonotype was sampled from a woman in her thirties with COVID-19, enrolled during active disease. The chain joins TRBV9 to TRBJ1-3; 7 nucleotides agree with TRBD1. CDR3 residues: CASSARGIGNTIYF. The CDR3 nucleotides are TGTGCCAGCAGCGCCAGGGGGATAGGAAACACCATATATTTT.